A selection of T cell receptor beta chains follows, all from one sample in a study of post-analysis software for immune sequencing data. Each CDR3 protein is one row after TCRdb ran MiXCR on the PCR reads. The sample contains around 250,000 distinct CDR3 sequences, 36% of which appear only once. Sequenced sample: blood. The receptors were gathered from a girl aged 10 to 17 with multiple sclerosis. Each CDR3 is given with its conserved first and last residue.

V,J,CDR3
TRBV2,TRBJ1-4,CASTILGTFATNEKLFF
TRBV6-5,TRBJ2-6,CASSYSDRGFSGANVLTF
TRBV20-1,TRBJ2-2,CSARDGGTNTGELFF
TRBV20-1,TRBJ1-5,CSARGTDNQPQHF
TRBV20-1,TRBJ2-2,CSARGPITGELFF
TRBV20-1,TRBJ1-2,CSAGAARGEGYTF
TRBV20-1,TRBJ1-6,CSARDIYNNSPLHF
TRBV7-9,TRBJ2-3,CASSTWGGTTDTQYF
TRBV5-4,TRBJ2-1,CASSPTGGVNNEQFF
TRBV6-5,TRBJ2-3,CASSQRLAGVTDTQYF
TRBV10-3,TRBJ1-1,CAIRRDTVGTEAFF
TRBV29-1,TRBJ2-1,CSVDREGEFF
TRBV15,TRBJ2-2,CATREWERKSGELFF
TRBV10-3,TRBJ2-1,CAISRTGEPYNEQFF
TRBV4-2,TRBJ2-5,CASSLSGGNEQYF
TRBV4-1,TRBJ2-2,CATSLDGQGGFGGELFF
TRBV29-1,TRBJ2-1,CSVEDRGMGQFF
TRBV29-1,TRBJ1-1,CSVELGVNTEAFF
TRBV7-2,TRBJ2-1,CASSPSRPAGRQFF
TRBV7-2,TRBJ2-4,CASSPSTGALPRKAKNIQYF
TRBV2,TRBJ1-2,CASSELGRGSWGYTF
TRBV28,TRBJ1-1,CASSLAWVRDTEAFF
TRBV5-1,TRBJ1-1,CASSPDPNTEAFF
TRBV10-3,.,CAISESSIGTGDEQYF
TRBV10-2,TRBJ2-1,CASHPGGRGDDEQFF
TRBV12-3/TRBV12-4,TRBJ1-2,CASSVLTGANYGYTF
TRBV12-3/TRBV12-4,TRBJ1-6,CASSRRTGRGSPLHF
TRBV12-3/TRBV12-4,TRBJ1-2,CASSLPPQEGYTF
TRBV10-3,TRBJ1-2,CAISLYMGESYGYTF
TRBV5-1,TRBJ2-1,CASSHGLALNEQFF
TRBV24-1,TRBJ2-4,CATSDPGASGGNRDIQYF
TRBV15,TRBJ1-2,CATSTEGQGRDGYTF
TRBV19,TRBJ2-1,CASSIAGDGPHYNEQFF
TRBV12-5,TRBJ1-2,CASGFQTGTGIAHGYTF
TRBV3-1,TRBJ1-2,CASSQPGTGGPYGYTF
TRBV29-1,TRBJ2-7,CSVEGRRGMYF
TRBV5-1,TRBJ2-7,CASSTSGGPYEQYF
TRBV20-1,TRBJ2-1,CSARYSGGYYNEQFF
TRBV28,TRBJ1-2,CASSFPVRNANGYTF
TRBV3-1,TRBJ2-5,CASSQGTGVLRETQYF
TRBV12-3/TRBV12-4,TRBJ2-5,CASSVDPGIQETQYF
TRBV29-1,TRBJ1-1,CSGGQGNTEAFF
TRBV6-2/TRBV6-3,TRBJ2-7,CASSFSYEQYF
TRBV7-2,TRBJ1-3,CASSKSTTGNTIYF
TRBV29-1,TRBJ2-1,CSVGRLYTGEQFF
TRBV20-1,TRBJ2-3,CSARDWGVGDTQYF
TRBV5-1,TRBJ1-2,CASSPREHYGYTF
TRBV28,TRBJ2-6,CASSKLSEGANVLTF
TRBV4-2,TRBJ2-6,CASSLLPLSGSGANVLTF
TRBV12-3/TRBV12-4,TRBJ2-3,CASSLGGNLDTQYF
TRBV7-6,.,CASSSMAGTPYEQYF
TRBV24-1,TRBJ2-2,CATSDNRNTGELFF